The rows below give T cell receptor beta chains drawn from one sample of a study of post-analysis software for immune sequencing data. TCRdb re-derived calls from the PCR reads in MiXCR, one entry per CDR3 protein. This table has some 690,000 distinct CDR3 sequences, approximately 60% appearing once. Input material: blood. The source is a girl aged 2 to 9 with multiple sclerosis. Both conserved end residues are part of each CDR3. The D gene is left open where the match is weak. Rows give clone size only sometimes, using once, few, many, or a class for an expanded clone.

clone size	CDR3 length	D gene	V gene	J gene	CDR3 DNA	CDR3 protein
few	15	TRBD2	TRBV10-3	TRBJ2-1	TGTGCCACCACCGGGCTAGCGGGGGGGATCAATGAGCAGTTCTTC	CATTGLAGGINEQFF
few	13	TRBD2	TRBV6-1	TRBJ2-7	TGTGCCAGCTCGCGGGAGGCCCCCTACGAGCAGTACTTC	CASSREAPYEQYF
.	16	.	TRBV20-1	TRBJ2-1	TGCAGTGCTAGAGAAAAGGAGACGTTGCTGGGGAATGAGCAGTTCTTC	CSAREKETLLGNEQFF
.	15	TRBD1	TRBV7-8	TRBJ2-7	TGTGCCAGCAGCTCCGTGGGACAGGGGGTGGGCGAGCAGTACTTC	CASSSVGQGVGEQYF
.	15	TRBD2	TRBV7-9	TRBJ2-1	TGTGCCAGCAGCCTTAGCGGGAGGGCCCGGGGTGAGCAGTTCTTC	CASSLSGRARGEQFF
.	16	.	TRBV5-8	TRBJ2-3	TGTGCCAGCAGGGGGGGGACAGCCAGGAGCACAGATACGCAGTATTTT	CASRGGTARSTDTQYF
.	16	.	TRBV5-1	TRBJ1-1	TGCGCCAGCAGCTTTATCAGAAGGGTCGGTAAGACTGAAGCTTTCTTT	CASSFIRRVGKTEAFF
.	16	TRBD2	TRBV5-1	TRBJ2-1	TGCGCCAGCAGCACGGCTAGGAGGGAGGGCCTGGATGAGCAGTTCTTC	CASSTARREGLDEQFF
.	15	.	TRBV20-1	TRBJ2-3	TGCAGTGCCATTGACGACCGATGGCGTACAGATACGCAGTATTTT	CSAIDDRWRTDTQYF
.	13	TRBD1	TRBV20-1	TRBJ1-4	TGCAGTGCTTCCTCGGACAGGTTGGAAAAACTGTTTTTT	CSASSDRLEKLFF
.	15	.	TRBV4-3	TRBJ2-3	TGCGCCAGCAGCCAAGTCCGGGCTAGCACAGATACGCAGTATTTT	CASSQVRASTDTQYF
.	14	.	TRBV28	TRBJ2-4	TGTGCCAGCACCCTTTTTCTAGCCAAAAACATTCAGTACTTC	CASTLFLAKNIQYF
.	14	.	TRBV3-1	TRBJ2-5	TGTGCCAGCAGCCAAGATCAAGCTCGCGAGACCCAGTACTTC	CASSQDQARETQYF